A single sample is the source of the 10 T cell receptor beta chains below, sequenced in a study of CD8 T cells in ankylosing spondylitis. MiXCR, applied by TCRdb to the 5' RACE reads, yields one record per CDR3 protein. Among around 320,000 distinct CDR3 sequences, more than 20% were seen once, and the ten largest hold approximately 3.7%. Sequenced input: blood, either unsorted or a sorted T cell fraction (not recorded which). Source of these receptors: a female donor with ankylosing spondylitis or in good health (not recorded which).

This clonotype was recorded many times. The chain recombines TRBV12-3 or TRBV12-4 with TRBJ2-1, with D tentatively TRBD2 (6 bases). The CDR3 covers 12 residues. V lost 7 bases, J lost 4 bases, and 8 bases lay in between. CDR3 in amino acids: CASTRGYNEQFF. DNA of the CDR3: TGTGCCAGCACCCGGGGGTACAATGAGCAGTTCTTC.

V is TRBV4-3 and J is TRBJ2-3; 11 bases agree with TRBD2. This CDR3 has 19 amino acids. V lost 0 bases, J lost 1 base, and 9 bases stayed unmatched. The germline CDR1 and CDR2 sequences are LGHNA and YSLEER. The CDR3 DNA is TGCGCCAGCAGCCAAGACCGACTAGCGGGGCATGGCCGCACAGATACGCAGTATTTT. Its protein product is CASSQDRLAGHGRTDTQYF.

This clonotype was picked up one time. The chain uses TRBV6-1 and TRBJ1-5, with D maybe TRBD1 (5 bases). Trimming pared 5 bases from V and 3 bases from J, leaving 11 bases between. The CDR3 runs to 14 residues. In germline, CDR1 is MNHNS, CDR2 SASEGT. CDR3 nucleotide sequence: TGTGCCAGCAGTCCATCGGGGCTCAATCAGCCCCAGCATTTT. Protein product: CASSPSGLNQPQHF.

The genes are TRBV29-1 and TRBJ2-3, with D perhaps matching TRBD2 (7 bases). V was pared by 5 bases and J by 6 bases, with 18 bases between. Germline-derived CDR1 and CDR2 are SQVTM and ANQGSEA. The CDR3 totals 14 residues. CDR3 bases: TGCAGCGTTCAGCCAGGGGAGGGAGGGGATACGCAGTATTTT. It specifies CSVQPGEGGDTQYF.

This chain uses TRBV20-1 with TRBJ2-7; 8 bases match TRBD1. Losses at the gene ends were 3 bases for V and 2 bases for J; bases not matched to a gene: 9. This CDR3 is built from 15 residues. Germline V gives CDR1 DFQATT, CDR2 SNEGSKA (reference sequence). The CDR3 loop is CSARGDRGDPYEQYF. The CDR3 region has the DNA TGCAGTGCTAGGGGAGACAGGGGCGATCCCTACGAGCAGTACTTC.

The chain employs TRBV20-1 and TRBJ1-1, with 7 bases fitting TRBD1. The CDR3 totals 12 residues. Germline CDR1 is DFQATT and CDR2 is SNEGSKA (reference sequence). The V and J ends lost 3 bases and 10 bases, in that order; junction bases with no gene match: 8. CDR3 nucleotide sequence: TGCAGTGCTAGCCTTCCGGACAGGTTAGCTTTCTTT. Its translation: CSASLPDRLAFF.

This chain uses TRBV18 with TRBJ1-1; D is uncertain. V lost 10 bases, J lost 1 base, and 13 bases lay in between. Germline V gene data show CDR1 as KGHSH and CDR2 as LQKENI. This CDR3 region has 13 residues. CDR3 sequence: CATKRIQNTEAFF. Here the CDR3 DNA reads TGTGCCACCAAACGAATCCAGAACACTGAAGCTTTCTTT.

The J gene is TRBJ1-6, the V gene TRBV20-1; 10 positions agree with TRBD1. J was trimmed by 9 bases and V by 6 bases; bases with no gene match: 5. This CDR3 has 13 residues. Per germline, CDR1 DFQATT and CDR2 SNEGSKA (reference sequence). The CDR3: CSAYRDRGSPLHF. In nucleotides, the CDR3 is TGCAGTGCATACCGGGACAGGGGTTCACCCCTCCACTTT.

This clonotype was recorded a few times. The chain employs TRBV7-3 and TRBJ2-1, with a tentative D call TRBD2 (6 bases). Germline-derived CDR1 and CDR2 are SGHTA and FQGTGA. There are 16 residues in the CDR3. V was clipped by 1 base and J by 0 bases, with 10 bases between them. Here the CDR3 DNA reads TGTGCCAGCAGCTTAAATGGGGGACTCTCCTACAATGAGCAGTTCTTC. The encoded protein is CASSLNGGLSYNEQFF.

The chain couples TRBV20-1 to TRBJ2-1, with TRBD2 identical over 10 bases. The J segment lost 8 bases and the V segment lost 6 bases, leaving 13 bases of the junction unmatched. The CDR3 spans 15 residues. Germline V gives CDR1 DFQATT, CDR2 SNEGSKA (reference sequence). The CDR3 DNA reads TGCAGTGCCTCTCGAGCGGGAGGGCCTGGGGATGAGCAGTTCTTC. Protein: CSASRAGGPGDEQFF.